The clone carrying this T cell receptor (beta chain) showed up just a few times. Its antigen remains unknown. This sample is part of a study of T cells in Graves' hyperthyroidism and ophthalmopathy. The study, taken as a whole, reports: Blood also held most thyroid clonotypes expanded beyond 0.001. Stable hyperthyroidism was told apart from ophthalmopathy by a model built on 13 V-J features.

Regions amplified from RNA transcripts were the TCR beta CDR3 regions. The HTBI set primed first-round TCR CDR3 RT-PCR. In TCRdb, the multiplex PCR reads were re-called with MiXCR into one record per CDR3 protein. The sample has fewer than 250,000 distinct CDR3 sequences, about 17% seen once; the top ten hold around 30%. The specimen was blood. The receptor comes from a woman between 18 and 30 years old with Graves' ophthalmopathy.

CDR3 bases: TGCAGTGCTAGTAATTATATCGGGGCCAACGTCCTGACTTTC. It encodes CSASNYIGANVLTF. The rearrangement uses TRBV20-1 and TRBJ2-6, with D unclear. The germline gives CDR1 DFQATT, CDR2 SNEGSKA (reference sequence). The V end was cut by 3 bases, the J end by 4 bases, with 10 bases between. This CDR3 comprises 14 residues.